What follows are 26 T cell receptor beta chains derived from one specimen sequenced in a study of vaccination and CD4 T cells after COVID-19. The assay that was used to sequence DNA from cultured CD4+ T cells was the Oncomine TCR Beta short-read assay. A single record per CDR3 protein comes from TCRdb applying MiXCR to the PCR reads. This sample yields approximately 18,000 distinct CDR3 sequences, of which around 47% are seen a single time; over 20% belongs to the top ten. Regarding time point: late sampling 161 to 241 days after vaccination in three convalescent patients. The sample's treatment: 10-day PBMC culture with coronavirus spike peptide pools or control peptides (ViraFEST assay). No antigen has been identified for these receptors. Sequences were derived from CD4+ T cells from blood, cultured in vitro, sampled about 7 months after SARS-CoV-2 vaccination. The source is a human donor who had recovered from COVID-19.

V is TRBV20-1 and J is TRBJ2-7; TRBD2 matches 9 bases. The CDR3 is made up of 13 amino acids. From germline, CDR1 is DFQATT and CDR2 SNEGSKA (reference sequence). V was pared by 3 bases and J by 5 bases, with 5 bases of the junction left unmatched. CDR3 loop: CSASIGLAHEQYF. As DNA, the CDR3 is TGCAGTGCTAGTATCGGACTAGCGCACGAGCAGTACTTC.

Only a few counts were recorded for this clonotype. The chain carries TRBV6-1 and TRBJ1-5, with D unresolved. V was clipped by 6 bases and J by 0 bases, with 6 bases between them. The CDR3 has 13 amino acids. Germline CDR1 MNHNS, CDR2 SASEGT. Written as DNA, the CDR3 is TGTGCCAGCAGGGTATCTAGCAATCAGCCCCAGCATTTT. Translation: CASRVSSNQPQHF.

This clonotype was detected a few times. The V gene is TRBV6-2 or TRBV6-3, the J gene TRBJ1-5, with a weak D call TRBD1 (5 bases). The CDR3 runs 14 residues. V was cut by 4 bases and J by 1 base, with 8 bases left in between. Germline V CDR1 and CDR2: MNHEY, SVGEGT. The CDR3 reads CASSFHRSNQPQHF. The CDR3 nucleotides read TGTGCCAGCAGTTTTCACAGGAGCAATCAGCCCCAGCATTTT.

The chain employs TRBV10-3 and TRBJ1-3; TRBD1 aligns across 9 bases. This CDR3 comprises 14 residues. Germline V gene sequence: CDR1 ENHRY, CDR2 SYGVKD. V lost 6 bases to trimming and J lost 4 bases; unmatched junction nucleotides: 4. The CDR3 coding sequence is TGTGCCATCAGCCCGACAGGGGGGGGAAACACCATATATTTT. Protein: CAISPTGGGNTIYF.

DNA for the CDR3: TGTGCCAGCGGCCCCCTGGCGGGAGCGTACGAGCAGTACTTC. This translates into CASGPLAGAYEQYF. V gene TRBV28 combines with J gene TRBJ2-7; 7 bases are a match to TRBD2. CDR1 and CDR2 from the germline V gene are MDHEN and SYDVKM. With V trimmed by 8 bases and J by 4 bases, 11 bases remained unmatched. This CDR3 has 14 amino acids.

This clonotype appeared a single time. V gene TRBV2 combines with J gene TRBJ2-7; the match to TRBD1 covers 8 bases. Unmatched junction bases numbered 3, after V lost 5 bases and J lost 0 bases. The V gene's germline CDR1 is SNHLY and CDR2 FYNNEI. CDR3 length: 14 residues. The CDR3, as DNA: TGTGCCAGCAGTTTAGGGACAGGCTCCTACGAGCAGTACTTC. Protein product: CASSLGTGSYEQYF. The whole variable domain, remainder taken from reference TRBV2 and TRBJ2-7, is EPEVTQTPSHQVTQMGQEVILRCVPISNHLYFYWYRQILGQKVEFLVSFYNNEISEKSEIFDDQFSVERPDGSNFTLKIRSTKLEDSAMYFCASSLGTGSYEQYFGPGTRLTVT.

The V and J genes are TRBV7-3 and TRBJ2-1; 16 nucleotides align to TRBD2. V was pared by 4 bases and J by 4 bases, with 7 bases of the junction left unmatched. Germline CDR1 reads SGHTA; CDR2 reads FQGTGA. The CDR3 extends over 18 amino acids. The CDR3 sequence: CASSSGTSGRAFYNEQFF. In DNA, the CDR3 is TGTGCCAGCAGCTCGGGGACTAGCGGGAGGGCCTTTTACAATGAGCAGTTCTTC.

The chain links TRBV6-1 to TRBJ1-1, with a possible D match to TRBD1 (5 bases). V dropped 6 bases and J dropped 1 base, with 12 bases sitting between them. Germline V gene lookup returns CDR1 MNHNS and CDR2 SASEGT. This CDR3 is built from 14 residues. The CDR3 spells CASRLTGANTEAFF. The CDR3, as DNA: TGTGCCAGCAGGTTAACAGGAGCGAACACTGAAGCTTTCTTT.

CDR3 in DNA: TGTGCCACCAGTGAGTACCAGGGAGGCGAGCAGTACTTC. It is translated as CATSEYQGGEQYF. J is TRBJ2-7 and V is TRBV24-1; a possible D gene is TRBD2 (6 bases). The V and J ends lost 4 bases and 6 bases respectively, with 12 bases between them. This CDR3 is 13 amino acids long. Germline CDR1 reads KGHDR; CDR2 reads SFDVKD.

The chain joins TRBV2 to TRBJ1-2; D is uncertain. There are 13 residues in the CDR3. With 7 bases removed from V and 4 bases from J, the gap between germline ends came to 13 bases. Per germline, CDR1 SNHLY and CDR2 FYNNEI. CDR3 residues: CASNGQSGYGYTF. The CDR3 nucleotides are TGTGCCAGCAACGGGCAGTCGGGCTATGGCTACACCTTC. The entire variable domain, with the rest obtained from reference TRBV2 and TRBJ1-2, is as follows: EPEVTQTPSHQVTQMGQEVILRCVPISNHLYFYWYRQILGQKVEFLVSFYNNEISEKSEIFDDQFSVERPDGSNFTLKIRSTKLEDSAMYFCASNGQSGYGYTFGSGTRLTVV.

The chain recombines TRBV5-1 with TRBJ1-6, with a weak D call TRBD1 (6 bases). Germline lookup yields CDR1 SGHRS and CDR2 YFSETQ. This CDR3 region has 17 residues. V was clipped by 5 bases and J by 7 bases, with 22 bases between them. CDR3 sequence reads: CASRPTRGGTENSPLHF. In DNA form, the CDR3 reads TGCGCCAGCAGACCGACCAGGGGAGGCACAGAGAATTCACCCCTCCACTTT.

The CDR3 is CASSGRLAGGFNEQYF. The CDR3 nucleotides are TGTGCCAGCAGTGGACGACTAGCGGGGGGGTTCAACGAGCAGTACTTC. This sequence joins TRBV6-1 and TRBJ2-7, with 14 bases matching TRBD2. The CDR3 has 16 residues. The V gene's germline CDR1 is MNHNS and CDR2 SASEGT. Trimming took 4 bases from V and 5 from J; bases not matched to a gene: 7.

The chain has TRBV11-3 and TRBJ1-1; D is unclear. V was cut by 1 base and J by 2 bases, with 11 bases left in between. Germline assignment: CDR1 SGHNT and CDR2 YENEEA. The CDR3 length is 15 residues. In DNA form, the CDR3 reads TGTGCCAGCAGCTTAGTGGGGATGACCAACACTGAAGCTTTCTTT. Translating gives CASSLVGMTNTEAFF.

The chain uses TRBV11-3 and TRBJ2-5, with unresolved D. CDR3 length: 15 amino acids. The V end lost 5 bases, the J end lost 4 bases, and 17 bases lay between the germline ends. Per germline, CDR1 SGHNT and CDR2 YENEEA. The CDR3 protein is CASSPKGFVLETQYF. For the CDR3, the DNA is TGTGCCAGCAGCCCGAAAGGGTTCGTTTTAGAGACCCAGTACTTC.

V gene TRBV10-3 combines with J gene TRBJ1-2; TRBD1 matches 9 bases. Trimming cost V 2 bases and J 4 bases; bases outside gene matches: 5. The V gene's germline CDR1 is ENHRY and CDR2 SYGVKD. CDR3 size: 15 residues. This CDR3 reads CAISEPGQGIYGYTF. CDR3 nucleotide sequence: TGTGCCATCAGTGAGCCGGGACAGGGAATCTATGGCTACACCTTC.

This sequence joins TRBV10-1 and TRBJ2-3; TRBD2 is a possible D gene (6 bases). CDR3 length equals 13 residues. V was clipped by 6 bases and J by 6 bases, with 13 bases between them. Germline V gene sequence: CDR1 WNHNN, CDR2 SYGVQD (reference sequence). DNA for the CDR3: TGCGCCAGCAGCCGACTAGTTCCGGATACGCAGTATTTT. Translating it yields CASSRLVPDTQYF.

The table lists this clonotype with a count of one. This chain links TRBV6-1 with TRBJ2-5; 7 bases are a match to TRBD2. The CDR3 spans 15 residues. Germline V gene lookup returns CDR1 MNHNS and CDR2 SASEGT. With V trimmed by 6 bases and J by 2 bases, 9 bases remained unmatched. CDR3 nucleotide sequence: TGTGCCAGCAGCCCGAGGTCGGGGGGTCAAGAGACCCAGTACTTC. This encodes CASSPRSGGQETQYF.

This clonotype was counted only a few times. This chain's CDR3 is CASRQPSSGKGDTQYF. CDR3 coding DNA: TGTGCCAGCAGGCAACCTTCTAGCGGGAAAGGAGATACGCAGTATTTT. This rearrangement joins TRBV6-2 or TRBV6-3 to TRBJ2-3, with 9 bases lining up with TRBD2. The germline V gene encodes CDR1 MNHEY and CDR2 SVGEGT. The CDR3 is 16 amino acids. Trimming removed 6 bases from V and 5 bases from J; junction bases left unmatched: 12.

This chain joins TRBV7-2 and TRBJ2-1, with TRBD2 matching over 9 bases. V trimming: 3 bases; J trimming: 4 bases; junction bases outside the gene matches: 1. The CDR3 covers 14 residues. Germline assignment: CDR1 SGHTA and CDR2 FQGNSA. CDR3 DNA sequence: TGTGCCAGCAGCTTTCTAGCGGGGTACAATGAGCAGTTCTTC. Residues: CASSFLAGYNEQFF.

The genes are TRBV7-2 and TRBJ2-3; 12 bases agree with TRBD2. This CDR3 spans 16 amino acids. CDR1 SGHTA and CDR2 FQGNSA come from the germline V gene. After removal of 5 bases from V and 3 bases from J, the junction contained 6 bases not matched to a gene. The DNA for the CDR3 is TGTGCCAGCAGCACCGGACTAGCGGGGTTTACAGATACGCAGTATTTT. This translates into CASSTGLAGFTDTQYF.

The CDR3 sequence: CASSLFGVMETQYF. Here the CDR3 DNA reads TGTGCCAGCAGCTTGTTCGGGGTGATGGAGACCCAGTACTTC. The chain is built from TRBV7-2 and TRBJ2-5; a weak D match, TRBD2 (5 bases). With 3 bases removed from V and 5 bases from J, the gap between germline ends came to 13 bases. Germline V CDR1 and CDR2: SGHTA, FQGNSA. This CDR3 is built from 14 residues.

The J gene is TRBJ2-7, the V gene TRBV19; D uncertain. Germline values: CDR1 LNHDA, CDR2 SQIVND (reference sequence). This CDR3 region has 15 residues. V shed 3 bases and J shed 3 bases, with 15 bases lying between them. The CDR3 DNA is TGTGCCAGTAGTATCTGGGCAGGTCTCGACTACGAGCAGTACTTC. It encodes CASSIWAGLDYEQYF.

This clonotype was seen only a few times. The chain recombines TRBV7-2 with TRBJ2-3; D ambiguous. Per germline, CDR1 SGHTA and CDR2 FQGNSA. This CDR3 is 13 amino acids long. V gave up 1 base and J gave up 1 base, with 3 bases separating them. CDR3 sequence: CASSLGGTDTQYF. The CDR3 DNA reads TGTGCCAGCAGCTTAGGGGGCACAGATACGCAGTATTTT.

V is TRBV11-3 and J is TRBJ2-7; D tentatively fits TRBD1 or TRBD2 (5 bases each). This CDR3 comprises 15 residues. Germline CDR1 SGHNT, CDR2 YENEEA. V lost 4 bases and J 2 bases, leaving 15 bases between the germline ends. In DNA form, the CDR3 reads TGTGCCAGCAGCTCGGGACGAATCCCAACCTACGAGCAGTACTTC. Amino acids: CASSSGRIPTYEQYF.

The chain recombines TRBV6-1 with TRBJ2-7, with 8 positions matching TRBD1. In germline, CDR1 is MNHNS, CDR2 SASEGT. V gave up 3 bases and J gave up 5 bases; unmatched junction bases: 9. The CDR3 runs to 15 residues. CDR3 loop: CASSDNGQGVNEQYF. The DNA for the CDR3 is TGTGCCAGCAGTGACAACGGACAGGGAGTTAACGAGCAGTACTTC.

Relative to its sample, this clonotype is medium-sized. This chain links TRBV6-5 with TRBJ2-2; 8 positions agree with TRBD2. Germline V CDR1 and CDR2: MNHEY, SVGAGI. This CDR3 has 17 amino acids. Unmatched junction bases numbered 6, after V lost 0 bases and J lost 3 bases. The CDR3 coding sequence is TGTGCCAGCAGTTACTCGCGCGGGGGGTTTTACACCGGGGAGCTGTTTTTT. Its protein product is CASSYSRGGFYTGELFF.